The next 28 T cell receptor beta chains were all read from a single sample in a study of neurological immune-mediated disorders. TCRdb re-analysed the 5' RACE reads in MiXCR, keeping a single row per CDR3 protein. Here the sample spans over 25,000 distinct CDR3 sequences, around an eighth being singletons. Sample: PBMCs. Source of these receptors: a woman aged 60-75 years in good health.

This clonotype was counted ten times or more. This chain uses TRBV27 with TRBJ2-2; a weak D match, TRBD2 (6 bases). Looked up from germline, CDR1 is MNHEY and CDR2 is SMNVEV (reference sequence). The CDR3 is 16 amino acids. Trimming left V 3 bases short and J 3 bases short, with 14 bases between. As DNA, the CDR3 is TGTGCCAGCAGTTTTGGGCGATGGGGGGACACCGGGGAGCTGTTTTTT. It encodes CASSFGRWGDTGELFF.

This clonotype was seen repeatedly, ten times or more. V is TRBV10-3 and J is TRBJ2-7, with 7 bases lining up with TRBD1. The CDR3 totals 14 residues. V gave up 6 bases and J gave up 5 bases; unmatched junction bases: 10. Germline-derived CDR1 and CDR2 are ENHRY and SYGVKD. Written as DNA, the CDR3 is TGTGCCATCAGCTCGTCCCAGGGGGACCACGAGCAGTACTTC. Protein product: CAISSSQGDHEQYF.

This chain connects TRBV18 to TRBJ1-1; maybe TRBD1 (5 bases). The CDR3 covers 15 residues. From germline, CDR1 is KGHSH and CDR2 LQKENI. V lost 6 bases and J 1 base, leaving 15 bases between the germline ends. CDR3 protein: CASSALQGGNTEAFF. The CDR3 DNA reads as TGTGCCAGCTCGGCCCTGCAGGGTGGGAACACTGAAGCTTTCTTT.

In its sample, this clonotype was seen many times. The V call is TRBV5-6, the J call TRBJ1-5; TRBD1 is a possible D gene (6 bases). The CDR3 is 16 residues long. The germline gives CDR1 SGHDT, CDR2 YYEEEE. V was shortened by 3 bases and J by 6 bases, with 19 bases between the two germline ends. In nucleotides, the CDR3 is TGTGCCAGCAGCTCAACGGGAGGGGACACCTTTCAGCCCCAGCATTTT. This encodes CASSSTGGDTFQPQHF.

This clonotype was seen ten or more times. V usage is TRBV5-1 and J usage is TRBJ2-7; possible D gene TRBD1, 6 bases. Germline loops: CDR1 SGHRS, CDR2 YFSETQ. The CDR3 has 13 amino acids. The ends were cut back, 0 bases at V and 3 bases at J, with 7 bases in the middle. The CDR3 loop reads CASSLGQDYEQYF. As DNA, the CDR3 is TGCGCCAGCAGCTTGGGACAGGACTACGAGCAGTACTTC.

This clonotype occurred many times. V gene TRBV20-1 combines with J gene TRBJ2-1; D might be TRBD2 (5 bases). Per the germline V gene, CDR1 is DFQATT and CDR2 is SNEGSKA (reference sequence). This CDR3 is 13 amino acids long. This CDR3 reads CSRRAGAYNEQFF. CDR3 nucleotide sequence: TGCAGCCGGCGTGCCGGGGCCTACAATGAGCAGTTCTTC.

This clonotype has a count of ten or more. The chain employs TRBV20-1 and TRBJ1-3, with 7 bases matching TRBD1. The CDR3 is 15 amino acids. Unmatched junction bases numbered 5, after V lost 3 bases and J lost 0 bases. Germline V gives CDR1 DFQATT, CDR2 SNEGSKA (reference sequence). This chain's CDR3 is CSASPRQGSGNTIYF. The CDR3, as DNA: TGCAGTGCTAGTCCCCGACAGGGCTCTGGAAACACCATATATTTT.

The sample holds many counts of this clonotype. A much bigger clone sits one base away, suggesting this may be a read error. The gene calls are TRBV5-1 and TRBJ1-2, with D perhaps matching TRBD1 (5 bases). Trimming left V 4 bases short and J 4 bases short, with 17 bases between. CDR1 SGHRS and CDR2 YFSETQ come from the germline V gene. The CDR3 totals 15 residues. CDR3 loop: CASSGCDRLSYGYTF. CDR3 nucleotide sequence: TGCGCCAGCAGCGGATGTGACAGATTATCCTATGGCTACACCTTC.

This clonotype is judged medium-sized. This rearrangement joins TRBV28 to TRBJ2-4; 7 bases are a match to TRBD2. The CDR3 covers 17 residues. Trimming took 5 bases from V and 0 from J; bases not matched to a gene: 10. Germline V lookup: CDR1 MDHEN, CDR2 SYDVKM. This CDR3 is CASSLSGKRLAKNIQYF. The CDR3 DNA follows: TGTGCCAGCAGTCTGAGCGGGAAGAGACTAGCCAAAAACATTCAGTACTTC.

This clonotype was counted many times. This chain uses TRBV10-3 with TRBJ2-3, with D possibly matching TRBD2 (6 bases). Germline V gene sequence: CDR1 ENHRY, CDR2 SYGVKD. The V end was cut by 8 bases, the J end by 2 bases, with 14 bases between. The CDR3 covers 14 residues. CDR3 in amino acids: CAIGGTGNTDTQYF. For the CDR3, the DNA is TGTGCCATCGGGGGGACGGGGAACACAGATACGCAGTATTTT.

This clonotype was counted many times. The V and J genes are TRBV5-6 and TRBJ2-1; D remains ambiguous. V gave up 4 bases and J gave up 3 bases, with 17 bases separating them. Per germline, CDR1 SGHDT and CDR2 YYEEEE. CDR3 size: 16 residues. CDR3 in amino acids: CASSPLGRTSYNEQFF. CDR3 sequence (DNA): TGTGCCAGCAGCCCCCTTGGTCGGACGAGCTACAATGAGCAGTTCTTC.

This chain's CDR3 is CSARDRDSADYGYTF. Here the CDR3 DNA reads TGCAGTGCTAGAGACAGGGACAGTGCTGACTATGGCTACACCTTC. The rearrangement joins TRBV20-1 to TRBJ1-2; TRBD1 agrees at 7 bases. The CDR3 is 15 amino acids. V shed 0 bases, J shed 3 bases, and the junction held 7 bases outside the gene matches. CDR1 is DFQATT, CDR2 SNEGSKA, per germline (reference sequence).

This clonotype is termed medium-sized (0.01 to 0.1%). The V gene is TRBV11-2, the J gene TRBJ2-5, with D perhaps matching TRBD2 (6 bases). Germline lookup yields CDR1 SGHAT and CDR2 FQNNGV. V was cut by 5 bases and J by 5 bases, with 15 bases left in between. The CDR3 contains 14 residues. DNA of the CDR3: TGTGCCAGCAGCCCGCAGGACTATGGGGAGACCCAGTACTTC. It specifies CASSPQDYGETQYF.

This clonotype was seen repeatedly, ten times or more. The chain uses TRBV7-2 and TRBJ2-3; the match to TRBD2 covers 8 bases. Per germline, CDR1 SGHTA and CDR2 FQGNSA. Trimming removed 3 bases from V and 5 bases from J; junction bases left unmatched: 10. This CDR3 is built from 16 residues. The CDR3 nucleotides read TGTGCCAGCAGCTTGAATCCCGGGGGGGCTGGAGATACGCAGTATTTT. Its translation is CASSLNPGGAGDTQYF. Full variable domain (remainder filled in from reference TRBV7-2 and TRBJ2-3): GAGVSQSPSNKVTEKGKDVELRCDPISGHTALYWYRQSLGQGLEFLIYFQGNSAPDKSGLPSDRFSAERTGGSVSTLTIQRTQQEDSAVYLCASSLNPGGAGDTQYFGPGTRLTVL.

This clonotype was observed many times. The chain carries TRBV20-1 and TRBJ2-7; D uncertain. The CDR3 runs 14 residues. Germline V lookup: CDR1 DFQATT, CDR2 SNEGSKA (reference sequence). The germline V and J ends were trimmed by 0 bases and 3 bases, with 12 bases remaining between them. Here the CDR3 reads CSARDRAGVYEQYF. The CDR3 DNA follows: TGCAGTGCTAGAGATCGGGCAGGCGTCTACGAGCAGTACTTC.

This clonotype was detected only a few times. The gene calls are TRBV20-1 and TRBJ2-5; D gene unclear. The V gene's germline CDR1 is DFQATT and CDR2 SNEGSKA (reference sequence). Between the trimmed V and J ends, which lost 0 bases and 2 bases, there was a span of 10 bases. CDR3 size: 14 residues. The CDR3 sequence is CSARDRLEQETQYF. The CDR3 coding sequence is TGCAGTGCTAGAGATCGGTTGGAGCAAGAGACCCAGTACTTC.

This clonotype occurred many times. The CDR3 DNA is TGTGCCAGCCGAGGACAGGGTATTCCTGGGGCCAACGTCCTGACTTTC. Residues: CASRGQGIPGANVLTF. The chain links TRBV18 to TRBJ2-6, with 8 nucleotides matching TRBD1. Germline loops: CDR1 KGHSH, CDR2 LQKENI. J gave up 2 bases and V 8 bases, and 8 bases lay outside the gene matches. The CDR3 has 16 residues.

This clonotype came up many times. The chain links TRBV20-1 to TRBJ2-1; D is ambiguous. The CDR3 runs to 15 residues. Trimming took off 5 bases at V and 2 bases at J, with 16 bases between the two ends. Germline V gene data show CDR1 as DFQATT and CDR2 as SNEGSKA (reference sequence). CDR3 region: CSAPPPLEPYNEQFF. The CDR3 region has the DNA TGCAGTGCTCCCCCCCCTTTGGAACCCTACAATGAGCAGTTCTTC.

This clonotype was counted many times. The chain combines TRBV12-5 with TRBJ1-2; weak D call: TRBD1 (6 bases). Trimming pared 5 bases from V and 4 bases from J, leaving 14 bases between. Germline-derived CDR1 and CDR2 are LGHNT and FRNRAP. The CDR3 contains 14 residues. The CDR3 region is CASGPSGGGYGYTF. CDR3 DNA sequence: TGTGCTAGTGGTCCTTCGGGGGGCGGCTATGGCTACACCTTC.

This clonotype was picked up many times. The chain carries TRBV7-2 and TRBJ2-7; no reliable D call. In germline, CDR1 is SGHTA, CDR2 FQGNSA. The ends were cut back, 5 bases at V and 8 bases at J, with 13 bases in the middle. The CDR3 spans 12 residues. The CDR3 loop is CASSRDRFQQYF. CDR3 sequence (DNA): TGTGCCAGCAGCCGCGACCGGTTCCAGCAGTACTTC.

This clonotype has at least ten counts. The chain couples TRBV5-5 to TRBJ2-2; TRBD2 matches at 10 bases. The J segment lost 4 bases and the V segment lost 2 bases, leaving 8 bases of the junction unmatched. CDR1 SGHKS and CDR2 YYEKEE come from the germline V gene (reference sequence). There are 17 residues in the CDR3. CDR3 sequence reads: CASSFLAGDRGTGELFF. The CDR3 DNA is TGTGCCAGCAGCTTCCTAGCGGGGGATCGCGGCACCGGGGAGCTGTTTTTT. Full variable domain (rest looked up from reference TRBV5-5 and TRBJ2-2): DAGVTQSPTHLIKTRGQQVTLRCSPISGHKSVSWYQQVLGQGPQFIFQYYEKEERGRGNFPDRFSARQFPNYSSELNVNALLLGDSALYLCASSFLAGDRGTGELFFGEGSRLTVL.

This clonotype was detected ten times or more. The rearrangement joins TRBV5-5 to TRBJ2-1, with 7 bases aligning to TRBD1. V dropped 5 bases and J dropped 4; count of bases not matched to a gene: 9. This CDR3 spans 15 amino acids. The germline CDR1 and CDR2 sequences are SGHKS and YYEKEE (reference sequence). CDR3 nucleotides: TGTGCCAGCAGGTCCTTCGGACAGGCTTACAATGAGCAGTTCTTC. Protein: CASRSFGQAYNEQFF. Looking up the rest from reference TRBV5-5 and TRBJ2-1 gives the full variable domain: DAGVTQSPTHLIKTRGQQVTLRCSPISGHKSVSWYQQVLGQGPQFIFQYYEKEERGRGNFPDRFSARQFPNYSSELNVNALLLGDSALYLCASRSFGQAYNEQFFGPGTRLTVL.

This clonotype was recorded at least ten times. This chain joins TRBV12-3 or TRBV12-4 and TRBJ2-2; D gene ambiguous. Trimming took 3 bases from V and 7 from J, leaving 9 bases between them. This CDR3 spans 13 amino acids. The CDR3 DNA is TGTGCCAGCAGTTTGAGGCGGAGCGGGGAGCTGTTTTTT. It encodes CASSLRRSGELFF.

This clonotype was recorded many times. The chain links TRBV6-5 to TRBJ2-5, with TRBD2 as a possible D gene (5 bases). CDR1 and CDR2 (germline): MNHEY, SVGAGI. Trimming cost V 0 bases and J 1 base, with 12 bases left between them. The CDR3 has 16 amino acids. The CDR3 DNA follows: TGTGCCAGCAGTTACTCGAGATTGGACTTCCAAGAGACCCAGTACTTC. Translated: CASSYSRLDFQETQYF.

This clonotype was seen repeatedly, ten times or more. The V and J genes are TRBV7-8 and TRBJ2-1; D gene uncertain. Looked up from germline, CDR1 is SGHVS and CDR2 is FQNEAQ. V was clipped by 1 base and J by 5 bases, with 12 bases between them. This CDR3 spans 15 amino acids. CDR3 in amino acids: CASSLVALEHNEQFF. The CDR3 DNA sequence: TGTGCCAGCAGCTTAGTAGCACTTGAGCACAATGAGCAGTTCTTC.

This clonotype was counted ten times or more. This chain uses TRBV20-1 with TRBJ2-7; 9 bases align to TRBD2. The CDR3 contains 16 residues. In germline, CDR1 is DFQATT, CDR2 SNEGSKA (reference sequence). Germline trimming cut 3 bases from V and 4 bases from J; bases unmatched to any gene: 13. The CDR3 spells CSARESRGGNNYEQYF. CDR3 nucleotide sequence: TGCAGTGCTAGGGAATCGCGGGGGGGCAATAATTACGAGCAGTACTTC.

This clonotype was counted many times. This chain joins TRBV20-1 and TRBJ2-5; D is perhaps TRBD2 (7 bases). The germline V gene encodes CDR1 DFQATT and CDR2 SNEGSKA (reference sequence). Trimming removed 1 base at V and 7 bases at J, with 25 bases between. The CDR3 runs 17 residues. The chain's CDR3 is CSARGRGSSTGRGTQYF. In DNA, the CDR3 is TGCAGTGCTAGAGGGCGGGGGTCCAGCACAGGGCGCGGGACCCAGTACTTC.

This clonotype showed up just a few times. This may be a read error, as it is one base from a much larger clone. The rearrangement links TRBV6-2 or TRBV6-3 to TRBJ2-7; D is possibly TRBD1 (5 bases). The CDR3 has 15 residues. From germline, CDR1 is MNHEY and CDR2 SVGEGT. Trimming stripped 4 bases from V and 5 bases from J, with 18 bases between. The CDR3 DNA is TGTGCCAGCAGTTTGACAGTCCTACATCTCCACGAGCAGTACTTC. Amino acid sequence: CASSLTVLHLHEQYF.